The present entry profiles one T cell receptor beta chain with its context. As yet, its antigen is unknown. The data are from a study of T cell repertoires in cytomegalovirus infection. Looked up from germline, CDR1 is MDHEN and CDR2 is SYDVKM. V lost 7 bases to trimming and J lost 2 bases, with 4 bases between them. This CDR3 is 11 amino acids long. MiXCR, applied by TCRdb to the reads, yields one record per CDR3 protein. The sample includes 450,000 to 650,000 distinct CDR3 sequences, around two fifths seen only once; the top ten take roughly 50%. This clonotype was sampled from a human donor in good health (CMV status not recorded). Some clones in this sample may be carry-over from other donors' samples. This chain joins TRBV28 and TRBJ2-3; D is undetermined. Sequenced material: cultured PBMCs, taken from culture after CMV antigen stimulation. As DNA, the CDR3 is TGTGCCAGCATTCACACAGATACGCAGTATTTT. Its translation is CASIHTDTQYF.